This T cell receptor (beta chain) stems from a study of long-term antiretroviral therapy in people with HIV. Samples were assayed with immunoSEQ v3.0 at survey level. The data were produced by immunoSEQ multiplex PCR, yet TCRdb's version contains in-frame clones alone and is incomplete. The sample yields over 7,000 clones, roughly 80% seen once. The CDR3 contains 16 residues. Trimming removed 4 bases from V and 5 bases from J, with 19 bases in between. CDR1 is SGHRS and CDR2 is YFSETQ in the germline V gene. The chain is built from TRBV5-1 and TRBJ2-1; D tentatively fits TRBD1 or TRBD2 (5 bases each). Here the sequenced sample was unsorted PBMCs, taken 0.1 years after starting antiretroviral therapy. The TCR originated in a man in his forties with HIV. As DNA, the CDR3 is TGCGCCAGCAGCGACTGGGGACGGTCTATCGACAATGAGCAGTTCTTC. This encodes CASSDWGRSIDNEQFF. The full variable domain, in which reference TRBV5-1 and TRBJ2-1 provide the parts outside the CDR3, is KAGVTQTPRYLIKTRGQQVTLSCSPISGHRSVSWYQQTPGQGLQFLFEYFSETQRNKGNFPGRFSGRQFSNSRSEMNVSTLELGDSALYLCASSDWGRSIDNEQFFGPGTRLTVL.